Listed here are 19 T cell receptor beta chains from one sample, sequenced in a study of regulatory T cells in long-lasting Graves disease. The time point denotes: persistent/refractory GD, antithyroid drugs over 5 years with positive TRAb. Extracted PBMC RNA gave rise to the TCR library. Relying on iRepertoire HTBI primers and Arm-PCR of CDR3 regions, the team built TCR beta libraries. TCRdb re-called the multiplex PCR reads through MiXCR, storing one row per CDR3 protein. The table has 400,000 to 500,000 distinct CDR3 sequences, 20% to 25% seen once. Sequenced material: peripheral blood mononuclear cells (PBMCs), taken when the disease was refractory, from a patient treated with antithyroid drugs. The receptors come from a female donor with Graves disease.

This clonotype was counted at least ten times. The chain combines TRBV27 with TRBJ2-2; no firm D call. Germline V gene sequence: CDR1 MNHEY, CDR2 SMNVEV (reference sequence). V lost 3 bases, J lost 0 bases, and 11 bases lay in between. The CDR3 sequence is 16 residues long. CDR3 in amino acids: CASSFQAATNTGELFF. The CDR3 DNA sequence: TGTGCCAGCAGTTTCCAGGCGGCCACGAACACCGGGGAGCTGTTTTTT.

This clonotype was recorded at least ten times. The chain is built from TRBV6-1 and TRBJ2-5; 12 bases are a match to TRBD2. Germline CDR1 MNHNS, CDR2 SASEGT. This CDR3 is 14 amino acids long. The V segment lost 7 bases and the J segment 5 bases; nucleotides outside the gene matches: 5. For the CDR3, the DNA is TGTGCCAGCACACCGGGACTAGCGGGTGAGACCCAGTACTTC. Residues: CASTPGLAGETQYF.

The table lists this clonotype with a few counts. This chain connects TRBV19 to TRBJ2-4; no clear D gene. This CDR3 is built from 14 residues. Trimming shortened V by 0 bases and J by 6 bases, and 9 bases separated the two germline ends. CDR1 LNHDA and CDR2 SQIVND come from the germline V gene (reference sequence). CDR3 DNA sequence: TGTGCCAGTAGTATAGATCCCCCTCCAAACATTCAGTACTTC. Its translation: CASSIDPPPNIQYF.

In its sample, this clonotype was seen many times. CDR3 region: CASSSEGSAQQPQHF. Here the CDR3 DNA reads TGTGCCAGCAGCTCCGAGGGCTCCGCGCAGCAGCCCCAGCATTTT. The V and J genes are TRBV11-2 and TRBJ1-5; D uncertain. Per germline, CDR1 SGHAT and CDR2 FQNNGV. The CDR3 contains 15 residues. V dropped 4 bases and J dropped 7 bases, with 17 bases sitting between them.

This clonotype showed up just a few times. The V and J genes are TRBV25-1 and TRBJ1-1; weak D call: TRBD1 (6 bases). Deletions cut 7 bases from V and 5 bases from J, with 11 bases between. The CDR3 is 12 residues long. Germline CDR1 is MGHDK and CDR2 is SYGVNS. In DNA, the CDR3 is TGTGCCAGCACCACAGGGTATACTGAAGCTTTCTTT. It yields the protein CASTTGYTEAFF.

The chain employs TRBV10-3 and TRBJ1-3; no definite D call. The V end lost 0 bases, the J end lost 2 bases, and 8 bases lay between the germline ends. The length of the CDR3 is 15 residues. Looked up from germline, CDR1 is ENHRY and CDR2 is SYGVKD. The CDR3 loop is CAISESWGAGNTIYF. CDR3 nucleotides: TGTGCCATCAGTGAGTCGTGGGGAGCTGGAAACACCATATATTTT.

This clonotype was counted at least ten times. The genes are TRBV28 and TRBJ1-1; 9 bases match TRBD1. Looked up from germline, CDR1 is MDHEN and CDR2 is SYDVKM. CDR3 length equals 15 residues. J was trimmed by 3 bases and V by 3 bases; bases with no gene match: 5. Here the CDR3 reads CASSFDRGRDTEAFF. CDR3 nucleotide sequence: TGTGCCAGCAGTTTTGACAGGGGGAGGGACACTGAAGCTTTCTTT.

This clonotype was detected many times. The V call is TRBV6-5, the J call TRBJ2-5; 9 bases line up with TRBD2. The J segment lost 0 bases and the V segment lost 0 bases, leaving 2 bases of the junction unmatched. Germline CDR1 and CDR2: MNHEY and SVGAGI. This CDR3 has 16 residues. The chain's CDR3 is CASSYSSGGYQETQYF. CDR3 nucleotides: TGTGCCAGCAGTTACTCTAGCGGGGGATACCAAGAGACCCAGTACTTC.

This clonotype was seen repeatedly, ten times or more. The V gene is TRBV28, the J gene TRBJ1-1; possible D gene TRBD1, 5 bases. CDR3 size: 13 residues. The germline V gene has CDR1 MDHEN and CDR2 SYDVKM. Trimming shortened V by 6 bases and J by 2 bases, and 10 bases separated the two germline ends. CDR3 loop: CASSQGPNTEAFF. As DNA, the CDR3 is TGTGCCAGCAGCCAGGGACCTAACACTGAAGCTTTCTTT.

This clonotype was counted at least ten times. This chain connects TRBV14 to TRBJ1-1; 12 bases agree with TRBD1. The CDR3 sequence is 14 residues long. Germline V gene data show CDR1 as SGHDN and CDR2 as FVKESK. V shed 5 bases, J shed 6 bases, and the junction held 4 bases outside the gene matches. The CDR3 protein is CASSRDRGQAEAFF. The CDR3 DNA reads TGTGCCAGCAGCAGGGACAGGGGGCAGGCTGAAGCTTTCTTT.

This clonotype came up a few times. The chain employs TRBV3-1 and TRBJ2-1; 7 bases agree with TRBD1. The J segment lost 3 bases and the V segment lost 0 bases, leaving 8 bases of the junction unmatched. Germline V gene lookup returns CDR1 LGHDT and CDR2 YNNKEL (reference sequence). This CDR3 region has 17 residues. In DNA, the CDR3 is TGTGCCAGCAGCCAAGATTTGGCAGGGGGTTTCTACAATGAGCAGTTCTTC. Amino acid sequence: CASSQDLAGGFYNEQFF.

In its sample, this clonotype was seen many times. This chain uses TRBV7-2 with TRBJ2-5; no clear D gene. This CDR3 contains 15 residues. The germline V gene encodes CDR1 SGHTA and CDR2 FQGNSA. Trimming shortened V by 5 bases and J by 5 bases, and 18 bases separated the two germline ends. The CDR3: CASSPPFWVGETQYF. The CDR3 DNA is TGTGCCAGCAGCCCTCCCTTTTGGGTTGGGGAGACCCAGTACTTC.

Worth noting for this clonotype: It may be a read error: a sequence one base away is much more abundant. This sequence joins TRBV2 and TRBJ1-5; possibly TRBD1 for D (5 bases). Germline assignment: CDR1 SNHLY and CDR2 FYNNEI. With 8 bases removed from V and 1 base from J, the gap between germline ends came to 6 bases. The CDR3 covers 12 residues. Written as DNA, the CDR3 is TGTGCCAGCGCAGGGAGCAATCAGCCCCAGCATTTT. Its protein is CASAGSNQPQHF.

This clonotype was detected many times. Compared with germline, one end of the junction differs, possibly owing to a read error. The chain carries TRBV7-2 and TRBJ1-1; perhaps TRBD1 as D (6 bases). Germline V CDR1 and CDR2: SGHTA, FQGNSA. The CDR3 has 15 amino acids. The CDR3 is CVSSPDRPRYTEAFF. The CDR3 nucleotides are TGTGTCAGCAGCCCCGACAGGCCTCGATACACTGAAGCTTTCTTT.

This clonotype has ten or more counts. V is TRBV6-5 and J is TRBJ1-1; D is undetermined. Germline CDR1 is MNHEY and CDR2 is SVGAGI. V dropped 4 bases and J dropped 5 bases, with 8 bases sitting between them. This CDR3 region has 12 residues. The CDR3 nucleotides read TGTGCCAGCAGTTCCTATGGGACTGAAGCTTTCTTT. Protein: CASSSYGTEAFF.

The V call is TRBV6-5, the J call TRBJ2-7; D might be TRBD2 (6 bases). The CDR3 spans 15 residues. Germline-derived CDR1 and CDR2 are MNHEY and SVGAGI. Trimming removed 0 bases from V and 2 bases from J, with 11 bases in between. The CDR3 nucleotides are TGTGCCAGCAGTTACTCGACTAGTAACCCCTACGAGCAGTACTTC. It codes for CASSYSTSNPYEQYF.

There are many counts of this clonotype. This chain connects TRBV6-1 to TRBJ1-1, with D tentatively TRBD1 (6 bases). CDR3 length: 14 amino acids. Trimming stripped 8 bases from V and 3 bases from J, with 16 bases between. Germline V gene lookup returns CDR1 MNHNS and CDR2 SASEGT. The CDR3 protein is CASGPGQWYTEAFF. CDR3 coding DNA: TGTGCCAGCGGTCCAGGACAGTGGTACACTGAAGCTTTCTTT.

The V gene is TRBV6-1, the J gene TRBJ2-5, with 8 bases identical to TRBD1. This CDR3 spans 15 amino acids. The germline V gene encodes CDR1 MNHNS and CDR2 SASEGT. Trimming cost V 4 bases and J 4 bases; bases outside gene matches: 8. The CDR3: CASSVNRGYGETQYF. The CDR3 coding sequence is TGTGCCAGCAGTGTTAACAGGGGGTACGGAGAGACCCAGTACTTC.

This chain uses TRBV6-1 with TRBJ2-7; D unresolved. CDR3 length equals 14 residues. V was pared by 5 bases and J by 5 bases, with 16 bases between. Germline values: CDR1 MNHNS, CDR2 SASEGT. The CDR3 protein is CASSTLGSGNEQYF. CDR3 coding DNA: TGTGCCAGCAGTACCTTGGGGTCGGGTAACGAGCAGTACTTC.